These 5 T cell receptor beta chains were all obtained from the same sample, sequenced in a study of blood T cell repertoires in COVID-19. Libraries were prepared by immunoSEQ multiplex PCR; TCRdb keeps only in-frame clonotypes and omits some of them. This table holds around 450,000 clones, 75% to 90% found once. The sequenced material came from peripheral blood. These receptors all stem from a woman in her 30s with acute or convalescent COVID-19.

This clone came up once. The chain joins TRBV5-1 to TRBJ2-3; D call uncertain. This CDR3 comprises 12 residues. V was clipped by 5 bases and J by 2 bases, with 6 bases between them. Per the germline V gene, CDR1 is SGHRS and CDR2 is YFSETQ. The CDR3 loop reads CASRATTDTQYF. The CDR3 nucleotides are TGCGCCAGCAGAGCCACCACAGATACGCAGTATTTT.

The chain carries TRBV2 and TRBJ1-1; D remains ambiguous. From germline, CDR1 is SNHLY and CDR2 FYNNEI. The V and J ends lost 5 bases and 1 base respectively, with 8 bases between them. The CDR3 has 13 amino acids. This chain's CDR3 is CASSKTRNTEAFF. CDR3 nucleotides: TGTGCCAGCAGTAAAACTAGGAACACTGAAGCTTTCTTT. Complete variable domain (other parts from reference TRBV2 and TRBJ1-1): EPEVTQTPSHQVTQMGQEVILRCVPISNHLYFYWYRQILGQKVEFLVSFYNNEISEKSEIFDDQFSVERPDGSNFTLKIRSTKLEDSAMYFCASSKTRNTEAFFGQGTRLTVV.

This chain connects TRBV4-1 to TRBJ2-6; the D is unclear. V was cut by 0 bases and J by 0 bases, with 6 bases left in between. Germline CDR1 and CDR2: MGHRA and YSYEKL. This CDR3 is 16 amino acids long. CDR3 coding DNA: TGCGCCAGCAGCCAAGATAGAGACTCTGGGGCCAACGTCCTGACTTTC. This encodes CASSQDRDSGANVLTF.

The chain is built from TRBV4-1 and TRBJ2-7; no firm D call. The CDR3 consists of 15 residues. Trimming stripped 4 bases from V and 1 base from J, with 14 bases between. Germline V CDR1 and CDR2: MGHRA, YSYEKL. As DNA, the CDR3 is TGCGCCAGCAGCCTCAACACGCAGATTTCCTACGAGCAGTACTTC. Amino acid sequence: CASSLNTQISYEQYF.

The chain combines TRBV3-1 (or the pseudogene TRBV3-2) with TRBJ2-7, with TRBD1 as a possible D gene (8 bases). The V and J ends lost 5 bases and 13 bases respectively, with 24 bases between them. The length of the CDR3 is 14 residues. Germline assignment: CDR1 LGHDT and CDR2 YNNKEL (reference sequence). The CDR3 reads CASSVGQGGVRCYF. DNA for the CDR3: TGTGCCAGCAGCGTCGGACAGGGAGGGGTGAGGTGTTACTTC.